The next 7 T cell receptor beta chains were all read from a single sample in a study of immune heterogeneity within non-small cell lung tumors (dated by TCRdb to the late 2010s). Genomic DNA extracted from bulk tumor tissue served as TCR template, with about 600 ng gDNA amplified per sample. Multiple biopsies per primary tumor were taken during surgery, spaced as far apart as possible within the tumor mass. The study cohort was described as untreated, and the patients were newly diagnosed NSCLC cases having curative surgery. TCRdb shows the sequencer as HiSeq X Ten. The TCR beta CDR3 region was amplified with a multiplex PCR system, in which a first round of approximately 10 cycles was run using 32 V-gene forward and 13 J-gene reverse primers. The public reads were quality trimmed at Q25 with fastp and then assembled into clones with MiXCR by TCRdb, keeping productive beta chains. Entries are consolidated by CDR3 protein sequence, retaining the most common genes and DNA. The sample has around 6,200 distinct CDR3 sequences on record, around a fifth of them singletons. The leading ten clones occupy more than 6.5% of the sample.

Sequenced: lung tumor tissue. These receptors originate from a man between 65 and 85 years old with non-small cell lung cancer.

In its sample, this clonotype ranks as medium-sized. The chain combines TRBV10-2 with TRBJ2-5; TRBD1 or TRBD2 may be the D gene (5 bases each). The CDR3 consists of 15 residues. V lost 10 bases, J lost 1 base, and 19 bases lay in between. Germline V gene lookup returns CDR1 WSHSY and CDR2 SAAADI. CDR3 in DNA: TGCGCCACCTCGGGGCGTAGGTCAGTCCAAGAGACCCAGTACTTC. This translates into CATSGRRSVQETQYF.

By sample fraction, this clonotype is medium-sized. The chain combines TRBV7-9 with TRBJ2-7; unclear D gene. The V gene lost 3 bases and the J gene lost 4 bases, with 7 bases spanning the gap. The CDR3 extends over 12 amino acids. CDR1 and CDR2 (germline): SEHNR, FQNEAQ (reference sequence). The CDR3 DNA is TGTGCCAGCAGCTTCGACGAGTACGAGCAGTACTTC. Protein product: CASSFDEYEQYF.

This clonotype was detected many times. The rearrangement uses TRBV20-1 and TRBJ2-5; D gene unclear. The CDR3 consists of 14 residues. The V end was cut by 5 bases, the J end by 5 bases, with 18 bases between. Germline CDR1 is DFQATT and CDR2 is SNEGSKA (reference sequence). The CDR3, as DNA: TGCAGTGCTCCCCATCCCTTTTATCGGGAGACCCAGTACTTC. It is translated as CSAPHPFYRETQYF.

The chain couples TRBV5-6 to TRBJ2-3; D gene ambiguous. Germline-derived CDR1 and CDR2 are SGHDT and YYEEEE. The CDR3 runs to 14 residues. V was clipped by 2 bases and J by 2 bases, with 9 bases between them. For the CDR3, the DNA is TGTGCCAGCAGCTTAGACGAACTCACAGATACGCAGTATTTT. Translating it yields CASSLDELTDTQYF. The full variable domain, completed using reference TRBV5-6 and TRBJ2-3, is DAGVTQSPTHLIKTRGQQVTLRCSPKSGHDTVSWYQQALGQGPQFIFQYYEEEERQRGNFPDRFSGHQFPNYSSELNVNALLLGDSALYLCASSLDELTDTQYFGPGTRLTVL.

This clonotype qualifies as medium-sized. The genes are TRBV6-1 and TRBJ2-7, with D perhaps matching TRBD2 (6 bases). This CDR3 has 15 residues. The germline V gene encodes CDR1 MNHNS and CDR2 SASEGT. The V and J ends lost 6 bases and 3 bases respectively, with 18 bases between them. The CDR3 nucleotides are TGTGCCAGCAGGCCTCCCAGGACTAAGATCTACGAGCAGTACTTC. As protein: CASRPPRTKIYEQYF.

This clonotype was counted only a few times. V usage is TRBV29-1 and J usage is TRBJ2-3; maybe TRBD1 (6 bases). Germline V gives CDR1 SQVTM, CDR2 ANQGSEA. Trimming left V 4 bases short and J 3 bases short, with 14 bases between. The CDR3 is 14 residues long. The CDR3 region is CSVARGDRTDTQYF. For the CDR3, the DNA is TGCAGCGTTGCTCGGGGAGACAGGACAGATACGCAGTATTTT.

This clonotype is medium-sized by share. The chain uses TRBV7-9 and TRBJ1-1; 10 bases align to TRBD1. Trimming cost V 8 bases and J 6 bases; bases outside gene matches: 12. Germline loops: CDR1 SEHNR, CDR2 FQNEAQ (reference sequence). The CDR3 sequence is 15 residues long. The CDR3: CASGTLTGGRSEAFF. The CDR3 coding sequence is TGTGCCAGCGGGACTTTGACAGGGGGCCGCTCTGAAGCTTTCTTT.